The TCR beta chain described here comes from a study of CD8 T cells in ankylosing spondylitis (dated 2017 in TCRdb). Background for the entire study: T cell receptor beta repertoires were profiled in healthy donors and ankylosing spondylitis patients so that disease-linked TCR variants could be found. Samples of peripheral blood were taken, and for ankylosing spondylitis patients, synovial fluid was collected as well. In total, the full study cohort was made up of some 110 healthy donors and approximately 27 ankylosing spondylitis patients. Beyond this particular receptor, the publication reports: The disease-linked clones were reported to be significantly enriched in matched synovial fluid samples from ankylosing spondylitis patients. Blood from ankylosing spondylitis patients appeared to be characterized by a TCR beta motif composed of roughly eight highly homologous amino acid variants. In peripheral blood, the disease-linked clones were found at relatively low frequencies and had a CD8+ phenotype. Some TCR beta motif variants had previously been reported in synovial fluid and blood of reactive arthritis patients, which suggested common disease-initiation mechanisms.

The CDR3 sequence holds 14 residues, the cysteine and phenylalanine included. Just CDR3 DNA is preserved here, 42 bases in frame from base 1. Trimming at the junction amounts to 2 bases on V and 6 bases on J, and the germline ends lie 12 bases apart. CDR1 SGHTA and CDR2 FQGTGA were looked up in the germline V gene. This clonotype was recorded a few times. Its antigen remains undetermined. No qualities accompany the bases; no much larger clone lies one base away. The instrument was an Illumina HiSeq 2500. Quantitative 5'-RACE with molecular barcodes was the method used to prepare the TCR beta libraries. The authors processed their data as follows. Disease-linked TCR variants were identified with a new computational method built on a probabilistic model of VDJ rearrangement. The public reads were run again by TCRdb, first through fastp at Q25 and then through MiXCR, and only productive beta chains were kept. CDR3 protein duplicates are merged, each entry listing the most common genes and DNA. Clone size and V and J calls follow TCRdb, not the original study. This sample has around 130,000 distinct CDR3 sequences in its table, and over 7% of those were observed once. Clones ranked in the top ten supply 2.5% to 3.5% of the sample.

The rearranged chain carries TRBV7-3 and TRBJ2-3, and the D gene may be TRBD1, 5 bases matching. This clonotype originated in a male donor with ankylosing spondylitis or in good health (not recorded which). The source material was blood, either unsorted or a sorted T cell fraction (not recorded which). The nucleotide sequence reads as follows: TGTGCCAGCAGCTTAGGGCAGGGTTACGATACGCAGTATTTT. It is translated as CASSLGQGYDTQYF.